This T cell receptor beta chain was found in a study of T cell responses to AZD1222 COVID-19 vaccine. V was trimmed by 5 bases and J by 3 bases, leaving 11 bases between them. Per the germline V gene, CDR1 is LNHDA and CDR2 is SQIVND (reference sequence). The CDR3 sequence is 13 residues long. Analyses pooled second doses at about 4 or about 12 weeks. Whole-study results and caveats: The donor group comprised mostly white British people and more females; the analysis possibly underestimated clonal diversity. Vaccine-associated CD4 TCRs ranged over spike, dominating at 160-218 and 743-854. The number of AZD1222 recipients seropositive at baseline was only 5 to 7.

TCRdb's table, derived via immunoSEQ multiplex PCR, lists solely in-frame clones and lacks some. The table includes 110,000 or so clones, about 89% detected once. This clone was found a few times. Its specificity is unknown. The sequence derives from an adult who received the AZD1222 COVID-19 vaccine. The material was peripheral blood, obtained 28 days after the second AZD1222 dose. The rearrangement joins TRBV19 to TRBJ2-7; TRBD1 is a possible D gene (6 bases). The CDR3 spells CASSGDTYYEQYF. The CDR3 DNA sequence: TGTGCCAGTAGTGGGGACACTTACTACGAGCAGTACTTC.